This TCR beta chain originates from a study of vaccination and CD4 T cells after COVID-19. Study context: Researchers treated cells with overlapping spike peptides taken from SARS-CoV-2, HCoV-NL63, HCoV-OC43 and HCoV-229E.

Researchers used the Oncomine TCR Beta short-read assay to sequence DNA from cultured CD4+ T cells. Using its own MiXCR run on the PCR reads, TCRdb lists one record per CDR3 protein. Of under 15,000 distinct CDR3 sequences in the sample, 50% were seen once. This CDR3 contains 15 residues. The J segment lost 9 bases and the V segment lost 3 bases, leaving 10 bases of the junction unmatched. Looked up from germline, CDR1 is KGHSH and CDR2 is LQKENI. The treatment denotes: roughly 11-day PBMC culture with coronavirus spike peptide pools or control peptides (ViraFEST assay). Only a few counts were recorded for this clonotype. Its antigen remains unknown.

J is TRBJ2-1 and V is TRBV18, with 8 bases that match TRBD2. What was sequenced was CD4+ T cells from blood, cultured in vitro. The receptor was derived from a human donor who had recovered from COVID-19. Here the CDR3 DNA reads TGTGCCAGCTCACCTCAAGAGACTAGCGTAACTGAGCAGTTCTTC. Encoded protein: CASSPQETSVTEQFF.